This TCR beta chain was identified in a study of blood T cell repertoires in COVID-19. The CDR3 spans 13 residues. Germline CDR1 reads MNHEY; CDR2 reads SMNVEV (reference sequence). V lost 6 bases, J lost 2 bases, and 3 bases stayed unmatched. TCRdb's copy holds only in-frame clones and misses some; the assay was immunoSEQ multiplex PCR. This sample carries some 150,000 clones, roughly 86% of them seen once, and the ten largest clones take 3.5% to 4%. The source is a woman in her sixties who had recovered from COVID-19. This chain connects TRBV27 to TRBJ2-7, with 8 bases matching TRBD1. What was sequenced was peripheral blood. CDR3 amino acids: CASRLRGPYEQYF. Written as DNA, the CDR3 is TGTGCCAGCAGGCTCAGGGGGCCCTACGAGCAGTACTTC.